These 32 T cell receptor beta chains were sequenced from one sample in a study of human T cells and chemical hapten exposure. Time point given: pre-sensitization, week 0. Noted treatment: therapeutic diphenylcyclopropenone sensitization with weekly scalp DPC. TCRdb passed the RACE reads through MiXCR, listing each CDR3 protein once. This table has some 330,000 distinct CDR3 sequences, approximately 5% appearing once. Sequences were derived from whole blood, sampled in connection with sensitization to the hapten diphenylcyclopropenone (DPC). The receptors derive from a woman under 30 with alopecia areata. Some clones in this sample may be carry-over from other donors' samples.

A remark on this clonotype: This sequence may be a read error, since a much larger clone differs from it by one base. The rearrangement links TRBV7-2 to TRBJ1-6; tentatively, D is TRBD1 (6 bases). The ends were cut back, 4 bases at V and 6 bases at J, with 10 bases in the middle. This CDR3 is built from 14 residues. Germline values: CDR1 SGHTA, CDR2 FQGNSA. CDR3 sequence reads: CASSSGTFNSPLHF. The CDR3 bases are TGTGCCAGCAGCTCCGGGACATTTAATTCACCCCTCCACTTT. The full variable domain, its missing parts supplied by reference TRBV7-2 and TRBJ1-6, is GAGVSQSPSNKVTEKGKDVELRCDPISGHTALYWYRQSLGQGLEFLIYFQGNSAPDKSGLPSDRFSAERTGGSVSTLTIQRTQQEDSAVYLCASSSGTFNSPLHFGNGTRLTVT.

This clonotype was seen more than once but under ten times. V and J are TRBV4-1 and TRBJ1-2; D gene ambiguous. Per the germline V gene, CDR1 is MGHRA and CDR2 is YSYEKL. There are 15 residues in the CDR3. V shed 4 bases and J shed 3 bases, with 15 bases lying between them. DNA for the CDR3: TGCGCCAGCAGCCCGTTTTCGGGGTCAGACTATGGCTACACCTTC. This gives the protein CASSPFSGSDYGYTF.

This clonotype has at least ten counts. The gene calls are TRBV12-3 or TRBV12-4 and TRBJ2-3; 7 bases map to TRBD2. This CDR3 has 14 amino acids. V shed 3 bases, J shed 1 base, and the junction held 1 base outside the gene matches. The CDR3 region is CASSFAGGTDTQYF. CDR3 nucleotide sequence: TGTGCCAGCAGTTTTGCGGGGGGCACAGATACGCAGTATTTT.

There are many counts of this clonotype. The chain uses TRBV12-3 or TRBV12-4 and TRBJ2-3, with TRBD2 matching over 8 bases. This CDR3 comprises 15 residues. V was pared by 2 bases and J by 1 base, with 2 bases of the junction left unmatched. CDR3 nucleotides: TGTGCCAGCAGTTTAACGACTAGCGGCACAGATACGCAGTATTTT. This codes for CASSLTTSGTDTQYF.

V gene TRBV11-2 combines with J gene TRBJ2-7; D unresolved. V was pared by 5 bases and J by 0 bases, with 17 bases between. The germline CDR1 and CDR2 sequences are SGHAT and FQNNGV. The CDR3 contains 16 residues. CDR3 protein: CASSQLFGQPSYEQYF. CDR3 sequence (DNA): TGTGCCAGCAGCCAACTTTTTGGCCAGCCCTCCTACGAGCAGTACTTC. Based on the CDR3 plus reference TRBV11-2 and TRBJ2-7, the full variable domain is EAGVAQSPRYKIIEKRQSVAFWCNPISGHATLYWYQQILGQGPKLLIQFQNNGVVDDSQLPKDRFSAERLKGVDSTLKIQPAKLEDSAVYLCASSQLFGQPSYEQYFGPGTRLTVT.

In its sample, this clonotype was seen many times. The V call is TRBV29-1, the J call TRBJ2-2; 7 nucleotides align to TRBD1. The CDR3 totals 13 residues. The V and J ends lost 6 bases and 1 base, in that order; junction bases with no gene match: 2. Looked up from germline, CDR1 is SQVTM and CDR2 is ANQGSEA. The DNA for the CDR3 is TGCAGCGTGGGGGACAGGAACACCGGGGAGCTGTTTTTT. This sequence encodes CSVGDRNTGELFF.

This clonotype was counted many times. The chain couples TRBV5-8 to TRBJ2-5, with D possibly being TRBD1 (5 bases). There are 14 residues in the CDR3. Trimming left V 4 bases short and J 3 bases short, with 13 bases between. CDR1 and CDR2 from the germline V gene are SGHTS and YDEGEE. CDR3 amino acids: CASSPSPQEETQYF. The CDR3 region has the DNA TGTGCCAGCAGCCCGTCGCCACAGGAAGAGACCCAGTACTTC.

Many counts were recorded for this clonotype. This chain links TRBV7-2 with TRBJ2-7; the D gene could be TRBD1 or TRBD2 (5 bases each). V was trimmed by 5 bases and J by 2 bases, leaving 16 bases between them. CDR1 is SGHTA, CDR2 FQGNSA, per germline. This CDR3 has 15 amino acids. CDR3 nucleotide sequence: TGTGCCAGCAGCCCGGGACCTACACACACCTACGAGCAGTACTTC. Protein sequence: CASSPGPTHTYEQYF.

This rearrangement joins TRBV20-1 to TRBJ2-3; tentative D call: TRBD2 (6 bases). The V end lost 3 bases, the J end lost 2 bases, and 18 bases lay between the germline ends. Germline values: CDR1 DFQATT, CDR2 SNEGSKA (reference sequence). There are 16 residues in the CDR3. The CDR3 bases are TGCAGTGCTAGTGCCCCCGGGCGGGGACTCACAGATACGCAGTATTTT. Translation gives CSASAPGRGLTDTQYF.

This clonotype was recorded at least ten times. CDR3 in amino acids: CASSQVLRTSAKLFF. The CDR3 coding sequence is TGCGCCAGCAGCCAAGTACTTCGGACCTCCGCGAAACTGTTTTTT. The chain is built from TRBV4-3 and TRBJ1-4; D unresolved. Germline V lookup: CDR1 LGHNA, CDR2 YSLEER. The CDR3 consists of 15 residues. The V and J ends lost 1 base and 11 bases respectively, with 17 bases between them.

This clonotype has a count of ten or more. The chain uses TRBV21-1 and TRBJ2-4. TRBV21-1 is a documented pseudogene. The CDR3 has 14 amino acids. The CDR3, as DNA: TGTGCCAGCAAAAGGAAATTAGCCAAAAACATTCAGTACTTC. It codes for CASKRKLAKNIQYF.

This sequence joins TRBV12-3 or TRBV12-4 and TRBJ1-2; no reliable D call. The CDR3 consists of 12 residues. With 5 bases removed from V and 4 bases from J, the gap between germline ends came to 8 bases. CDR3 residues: CASSGSSYGYTF. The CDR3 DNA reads TGTGCCAGCAGTGGAAGCAGCTATGGCTACACCTTC.

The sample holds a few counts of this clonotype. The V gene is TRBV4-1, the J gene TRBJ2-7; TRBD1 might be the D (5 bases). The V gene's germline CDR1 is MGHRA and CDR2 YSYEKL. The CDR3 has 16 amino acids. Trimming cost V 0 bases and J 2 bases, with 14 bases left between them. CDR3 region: CASSQDLGKGAYEQYF. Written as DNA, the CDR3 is TGCGCCAGCAGCCAAGATTTGGGGAAAGGGGCCTACGAGCAGTACTTC.

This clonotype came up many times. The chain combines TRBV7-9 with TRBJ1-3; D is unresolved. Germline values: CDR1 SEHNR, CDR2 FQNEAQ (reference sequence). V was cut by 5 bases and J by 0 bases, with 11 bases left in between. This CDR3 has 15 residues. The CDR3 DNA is TGTGCCAGCAGCGCAGGACGGTACTCTGGAAACACCATATATTTT. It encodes CASSAGRYSGNTIYF.

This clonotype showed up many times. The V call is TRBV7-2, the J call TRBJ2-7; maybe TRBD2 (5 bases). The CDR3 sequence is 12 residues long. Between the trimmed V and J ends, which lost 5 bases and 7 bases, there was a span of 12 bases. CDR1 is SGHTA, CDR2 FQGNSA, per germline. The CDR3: CASSLDGGEQYF. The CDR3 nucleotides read TGTGCCAGCAGCCTGGACGGCGGGGAGCAGTACTTC.

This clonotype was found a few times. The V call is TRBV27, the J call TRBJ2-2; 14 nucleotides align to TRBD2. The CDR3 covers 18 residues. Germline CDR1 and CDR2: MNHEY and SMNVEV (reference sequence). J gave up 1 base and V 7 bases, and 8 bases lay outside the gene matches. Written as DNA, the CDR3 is TGTGCCAGCACCCATGGACTAGCGGGGGGCTTGAACACCGGGGAGCTGTTTTTT. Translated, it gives CASTHGLAGGLNTGELFF.

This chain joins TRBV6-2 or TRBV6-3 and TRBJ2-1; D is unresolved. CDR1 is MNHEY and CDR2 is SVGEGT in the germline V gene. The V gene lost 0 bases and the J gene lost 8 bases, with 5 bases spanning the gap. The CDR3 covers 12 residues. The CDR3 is CASSYSQYEQFF. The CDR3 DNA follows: TGTGCCAGCAGTTACTCACAGTATGAGCAGTTCTTC.

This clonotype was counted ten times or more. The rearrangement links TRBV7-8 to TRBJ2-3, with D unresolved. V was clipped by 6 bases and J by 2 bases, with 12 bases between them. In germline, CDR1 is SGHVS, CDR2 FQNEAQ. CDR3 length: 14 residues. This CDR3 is CASSPASLTDTQYF. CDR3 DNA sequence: TGTGCCAGCAGTCCGGCCTCACTCACAGATACGCAGTATTTT.

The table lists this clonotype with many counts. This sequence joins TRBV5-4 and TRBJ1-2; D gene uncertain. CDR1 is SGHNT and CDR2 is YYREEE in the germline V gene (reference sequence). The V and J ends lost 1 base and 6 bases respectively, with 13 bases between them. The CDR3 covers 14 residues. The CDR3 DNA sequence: TGTGCCAGCAGCTTGAGTCGGGGTGCTGATGGCTACACCTTC. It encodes CASSLSRGADGYTF.

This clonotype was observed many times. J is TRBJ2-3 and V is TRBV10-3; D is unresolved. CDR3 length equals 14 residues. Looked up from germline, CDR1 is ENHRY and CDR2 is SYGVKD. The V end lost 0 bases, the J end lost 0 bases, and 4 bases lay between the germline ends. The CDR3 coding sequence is TGTGCCATCAGTGAGTCCACTAGCACAGATACGCAGTATTTT. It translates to CAISESTSTDTQYF.

The CDR3 loop reads CASSNDRVGPYEQYF. The CDR3 coding sequence is TGCGCCAGCAGCAACGACAGGGTTGGGCCCTACGAGCAGTACTTC. The rearrangement joins TRBV5-1 to TRBJ2-7; 7 bases match TRBD1. In germline, CDR1 is SGHRS, CDR2 YFSETQ. Germline trimming cut 4 bases from V and 2 bases from J; bases unmatched to any gene: 9. The CDR3 extends over 15 amino acids.

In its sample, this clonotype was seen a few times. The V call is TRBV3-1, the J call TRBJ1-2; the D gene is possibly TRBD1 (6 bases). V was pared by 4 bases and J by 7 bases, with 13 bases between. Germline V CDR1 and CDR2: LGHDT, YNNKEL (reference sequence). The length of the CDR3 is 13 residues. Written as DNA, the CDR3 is TGTGCCAGCAGCCCCAGGGGTGTTACTGGCTACACCTTC. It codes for CASSPRGVTGYTF.

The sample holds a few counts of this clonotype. CDR3 in DNA: TGCAGCGTTGAGCCGGGACAGGGAGTGGCTGAAGCTTTCTTT. Protein sequence: CSVEPGQGVAEAFF. The V gene is TRBV29-1, the J gene TRBJ1-1; TRBD1 matches at 9 bases. After removal of 3 bases from V and 6 bases from J, the junction contained 8 bases not matched to a gene. The CDR3 length is 14 residues. Germline loops: CDR1 SQVTM, CDR2 ANQGSEA.

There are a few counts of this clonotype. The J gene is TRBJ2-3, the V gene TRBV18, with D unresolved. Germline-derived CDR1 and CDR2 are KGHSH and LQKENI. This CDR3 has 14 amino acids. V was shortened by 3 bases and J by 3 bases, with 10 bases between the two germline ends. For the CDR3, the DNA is TGTGCCAGCTCACCGGCCCTAGGGACAGATACGCAGTATTTT. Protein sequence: CASSPALGTDTQYF.

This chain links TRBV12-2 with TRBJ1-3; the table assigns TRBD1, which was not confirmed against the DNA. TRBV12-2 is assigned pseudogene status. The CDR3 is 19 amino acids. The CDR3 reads CASRFMDWTEGGSGNTIYF. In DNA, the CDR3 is TGTGCAAGTCGCTTCATGGACTGGACAGAGGGGGGCTCTGGAAACACCATATATTTT.

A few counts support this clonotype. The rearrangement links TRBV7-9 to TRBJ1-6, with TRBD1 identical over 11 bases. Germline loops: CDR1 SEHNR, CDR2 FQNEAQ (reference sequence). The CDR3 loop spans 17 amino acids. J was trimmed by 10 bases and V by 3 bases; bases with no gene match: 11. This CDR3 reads CASSFQDPGTGGSPLHF. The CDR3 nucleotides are TGTGCCAGCAGCTTCCAAGACCCGGGGACAGGGGGGTCACCCCTCCACTTT.

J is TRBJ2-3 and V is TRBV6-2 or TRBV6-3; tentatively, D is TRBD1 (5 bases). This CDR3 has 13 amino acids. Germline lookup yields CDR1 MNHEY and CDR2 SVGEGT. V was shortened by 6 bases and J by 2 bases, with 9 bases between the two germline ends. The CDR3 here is CASSRQFTDTQYF. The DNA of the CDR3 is TGTGCCAGCAGCCGACAGTTCACAGATACGCAGTATTTT.

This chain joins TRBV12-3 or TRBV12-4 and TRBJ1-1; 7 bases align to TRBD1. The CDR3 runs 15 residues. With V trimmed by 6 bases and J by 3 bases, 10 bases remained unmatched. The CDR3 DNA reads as TGTGCCAGCAGGGGTAACAGGGGATGGGACACTGAAGCTTTCTTT. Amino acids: CASRGNRGWDTEAFF.

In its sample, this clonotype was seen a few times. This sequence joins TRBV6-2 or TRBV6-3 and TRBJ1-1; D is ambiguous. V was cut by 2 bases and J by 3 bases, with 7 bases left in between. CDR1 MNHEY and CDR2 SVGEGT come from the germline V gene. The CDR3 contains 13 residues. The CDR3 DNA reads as TGTGCCAGCAGTTACGAGGTCTACACTGAAGCTTTCTTT. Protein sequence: CASSYEVYTEAFF.

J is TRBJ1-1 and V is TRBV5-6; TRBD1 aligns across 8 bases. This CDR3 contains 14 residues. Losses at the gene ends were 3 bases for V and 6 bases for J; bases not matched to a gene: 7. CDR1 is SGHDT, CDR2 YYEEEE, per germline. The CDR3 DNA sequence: TGTGCCAGCAGCTCCTGGACAGGGAGTCCTGAAGCTTTCTTT. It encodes CASSSWTGSPEAFF. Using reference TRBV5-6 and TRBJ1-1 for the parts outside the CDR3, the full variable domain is DAGVTQSPTHLIKTRGQQVTLRCSPKSGHDTVSWYQQALGQGPQFIFQYYEEEERQRGNFPDRFSGHQFPNYSSELNVNALLLGDSALYLCASSSWTGSPEAFFGQGTRLTVV.

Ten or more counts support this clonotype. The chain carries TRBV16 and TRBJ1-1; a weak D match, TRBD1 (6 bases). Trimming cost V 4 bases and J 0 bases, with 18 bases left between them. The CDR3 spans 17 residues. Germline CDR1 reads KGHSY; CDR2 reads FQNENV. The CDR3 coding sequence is TGTGCCAGCAGCCGATACGTTACAGGGACGGTGAACACTGAAGCTTTCTTT. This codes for CASSRYVTGTVNTEAFF.

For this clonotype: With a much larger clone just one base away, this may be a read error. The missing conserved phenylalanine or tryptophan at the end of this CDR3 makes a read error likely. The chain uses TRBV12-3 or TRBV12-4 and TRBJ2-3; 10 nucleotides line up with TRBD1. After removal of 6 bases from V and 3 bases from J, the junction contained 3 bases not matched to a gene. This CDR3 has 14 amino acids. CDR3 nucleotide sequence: TGTGCCAGCAGGGCGGGACAGGGGACAGATACGCAGTATCTT. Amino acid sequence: CASRAGQGTDTQYL.